What follows describes a single TCR beta chain. The sample comes from a study of monozygotic twins with inflammatory bowel disease. TCRdb reprocessed the 5' RACE reads; each CDR3 protein has one entry and no DNA is given. The sample spans about 330,000 distinct CDR3 sequences; the ten largest clones claim under 2.5%. The sequenced sample consisted of blood. This receptor was obtained from a human donor with ulcerative colitis or Crohn's disease, or a healthy co-twin of an affected twin (not recorded which).

The CDR3 is CASRPPGGTEAFF. The chain couples TRBV6-5 to TRBJ1-1; TCRdb names TRBD1, which stays unverified in the absence of DNA. The germline gives CDR1 MNHEY, CDR2 SVGAGI. The CDR3 has 13 amino acids.